These 20 T cell receptor beta chains were sequenced from one sample in a study of T cells in tuberculosis. Sample time point: new active TB diagnosis, blood taken before or within 7 days of starting treatment. Assay: immunoSEQ multiplex PCR; the TCRdb copy retains only in-frame clones and omits some. Here the sample spans about 22,000 clones, over 75% being singletons. Sequenced material: PBMCs, taken at tuberculosis diagnosis. The receptors were sampled from an adult with tuberculosis.

This clone has more than one count but fewer than ten. The chain employs TRBV11-2 and TRBJ2-3; a weak D match, TRBD2 (5 bases). Germline loops: CDR1 SGHAT, CDR2 FQNNGV. Trimming left V 2 bases short and J 5 bases short, with 14 bases between. This CDR3 region has 15 residues. The CDR3 spells CASSLISGDGDTQYF. The CDR3 DNA sequence: TGTGCCAGCAGCTTAATTTCCGGGGATGGAGATACGCAGTATTTT.

V usage is TRBV4-3 and J usage is TRBJ1-2; 8 bases are shared with TRBD1. The V gene's germline CDR1 is LGHNA and CDR2 YSLEER. This CDR3 is built from 18 residues. V shed 4 bases and J 4 bases; nucleotides not matched to a gene: 17. CDR3 sequence: CASSPSRTLLGQAYGYTF. As DNA, the CDR3 is TGCGCCAGCAGCCCCTCAAGGACCTTGCTGGGACAGGCCTATGGCTACACCTTC.

The chain employs TRBV11-2 and TRBJ1-2; 8 bases align to TRBD1. CDR1 and CDR2 (germline): SGHAT, FQNNGV. Trimming cost V 4 bases and J 4 bases; bases outside gene matches: 8. The length of the CDR3 is 15 residues. This CDR3 reads CASSWGGQGGYGYTF. Written as DNA, the CDR3 is TGTGCCAGCAGCTGGGGTGGACAGGGTGGCTATGGCTACACCTTC.

The V gene is TRBV9, the J gene TRBJ1-2; a weak D match, TRBD1 (6 bases). Germline CDR1 is SGDLS and CDR2 is YYNGEE. This CDR3 contains 13 residues. V was trimmed by 4 bases and J by 5 bases, leaving 12 bases between them. The chain's CDR3 is CASSSLGGYGYTF. The CDR3, as DNA: TGTGCCAGCAGCTCCCTAGGGGGTTATGGCTACACCTTC.

This sequence joins TRBV9 and TRBJ2-6; 8 bases line up with TRBD1. Looked up from germline, CDR1 is SGDLS and CDR2 is YYNGEE. V gave up 1 base and J gave up 0 bases; unmatched junction bases: 6. The CDR3 sequence is 18 residues long. CDR3 amino acids: CASSVRQGSPSGANVLTF. CDR3 nucleotides: TGTGCCAGCAGCGTAAGACAGGGGAGCCCCTCTGGGGCCAACGTCCTGACTTTC.

The chain combines TRBV29-1 with TRBJ1-2, with 8 bases fitting TRBD1. Germline CDR1 and CDR2: SQVTM and ANQGSEA. CDR3 length: 14 amino acids. The J segment lost 2 bases and the V segment lost 6 bases, leaving 8 bases of the junction unmatched. CDR3 loop: CSVEKTGANYGYTF. In nucleotides, the CDR3 is TGCAGCGTGGAAAAGACAGGGGCCAACTATGGCTACACCTTC.

The V call is TRBV30, the J call TRBJ2-3, with no clear D. The V end lost 4 bases, the J end lost 2 bases, and 13 bases lay between the germline ends. CDR1 and CDR2 (germline): GTSNPN, SVGIG (reference sequence). The CDR3 length is 14 residues. The CDR3 loop reads CAWNAVSFTDTQYF. The CDR3 DNA is TGTGCCTGGAATGCGGTCTCCTTCACAGATACGCAGTATTTT.

The chain links TRBV10-3 to TRBJ1-5, with D maybe TRBD1 (5 bases). Per germline, CDR1 ENHRY and CDR2 SYGVKD. There are 15 residues in the CDR3. The V gene lost 0 bases and the J gene lost 7 bases, with 13 bases spanning the gap. CDR3 loop: CAISESGQGGQPQHF. The CDR3 nucleotides are TGTGCCATCAGTGAGTCGGGCCAGGGAGGACAGCCCCAGCATTTT.

The chain is built from TRBV6-1 and TRBJ1-1; D perhaps matches TRBD1 (6 bases). Trimming removed 3 bases from V and 3 bases from J, with 14 bases in between. CDR3 length: 15 amino acids. Germline CDR1 is MNHNS and CDR2 is SASEGT. In DNA form, the CDR3 reads TGTGCCAGCAGTGATCTGGGGGGGCAGTACACTGAAGCTTTCTTT. As protein: CASSDLGGQYTEAFF.

This chain uses TRBV9 with TRBJ2-1; 14 positions match TRBD2. From germline, CDR1 is SGDLS and CDR2 YYNGEE. V was clipped by 6 bases and J by 6 bases; unmatched bases: 8. CDR3 length equals 16 residues. CDR3: CASTLTTSGGANEQFF. As DNA, the CDR3 is TGTGCCAGCACCTTGACGACTAGCGGGGGGGCCAATGAGCAGTTCTTC.

This chain links TRBV28 with TRBJ1-3; D is uncertain. The CDR3 covers 13 residues. The V gene's germline CDR1 is MDHEN and CDR2 SYDVKM. The V end lost 2 bases, the J end lost 3 bases, and 5 bases lay between the germline ends. The CDR3 spells CASSLPSGNTIYF. CDR3 nucleotides: TGTGCCAGCAGTTTACCGAGTGGAAACACCATATATTTT.

The chain links TRBV7-2 to TRBJ1-4, with D uncertain. This CDR3 is 12 amino acids long. Germline V lookup: CDR1 SGHTA, CDR2 FQGNSA. The V end was cut by 5 bases, the J end by 8 bases, with 9 bases between. The CDR3 sequence: CASSLLGEKLFF. CDR3 DNA: TGTGCCAGCAGCCTACTAGGGGAAAAACTGTTTTTT.

The sample holds one count of this clone. The J gene is TRBJ2-1, the V gene TRBV2, with 7 bases lining up with TRBD2. After removal of 6 bases from V and 1 base from J, the junction contained 6 bases not matched to a gene. The CDR3 has 15 amino acids. CDR1 SNHLY and CDR2 FYNNEI come from the germline V gene. CDR3 bases: TGTGCCAGCAGAATGGGCGGGGGATCCTACAATGAGCAGTTCTTC. Amino acids: CASRMGGGSYNEQFF.

This sequence joins TRBV5-1 and TRBJ1-2; no clear D gene. The CDR3 has 15 residues. Germline-derived CDR1 and CDR2 are SGHRS and YFSETQ. Trimming left V 0 bases short and J 5 bases short, with 14 bases between. The CDR3 sequence: CASSLDIEGLYGYTF. The CDR3 region has the DNA TGCGCCAGCAGCTTGGATATTGAGGGCCTTTATGGCTACACCTTC. The full variable domain, rest sourced from reference TRBV5-1 and TRBJ1-2, is KAGVTQTPRYLIKTRGQQVTLSCSPISGHRSVSWYQQTPGQGLQFLFEYFSETQRNKGNFPGRFSGRQFSNSRSEMNVSTLELGDSALYLCASSLDIEGLYGYTFGSGTRLTVV.

The chain is built from TRBV15 and TRBJ1-2, with 10 bases aligning to TRBD1. The CDR3 is 15 amino acids. Germline V lookup: CDR1 LNHNV, CDR2 YYDKDF (reference sequence). Trimming removed 0 bases from V and 8 bases from J; junction bases left unmatched: 6. In nucleotides, the CDR3 is TGTGCCACCAGCAGAGATGGGACAGGGGTTGGGGGCTACACCTTC. It translates to CATSRDGTGVGGYTF.

This chain links TRBV19 with TRBJ2-7; D is perhaps TRBD2 (5 bases). In germline, CDR1 is LNHDA, CDR2 SQIVND (reference sequence). The CDR3 runs 16 residues. Trimming stripped 1 base from V and 2 bases from J, with 15 bases between. As DNA, the CDR3 is TGTGCCAGTAGTATAGGACTACGGCCCCACCCCTACGAGCAGTACTTC. Translated, it gives CASSIGLRPHPYEQYF.

This clone was seen just once. At one end, the junction sequence differs from germline, possibly due to a read error. CDR3 sequence reads: CASSLLTGSNSEAFF. CDR3 bases: TGTGCCAGCAGCTTATTGACAGGGTCGAACTCTGAAGCTTTCTTT. The chain recombines TRBV7-9 with TRBJ1-1, with 7 bases fitting TRBD1. The CDR3 extends over 15 amino acids. The germline V gene has CDR1 SEHNR and CDR2 FQNEAQ (reference sequence).

The chain combines TRBV7-2 with TRBJ1-1, with TRBD1 matching over 8 bases. V was clipped by 5 bases and J by 0 bases; unmatched bases: 14. In germline, CDR1 is SGHTA, CDR2 FQGNSA. This CDR3 comprises 18 residues. The CDR3 spells CASSHSYRNRGMNTEAFF. CDR3 sequence (DNA): TGTGCCAGCAGCCATTCTTACCGAAACAGGGGGATGAACACTGAAGCTTTCTTT.

As DNA, the CDR3 is TGTGCCAGCGCCCCTGGGGGGTTCAATCAGCCCCAGCATTTT. This gives the protein CASAPGGFNQPQHF. V and J are TRBV7-8 and TRBJ1-5; TRBD1 might be the D (5 bases). V was cut by 8 bases and J by 3 bases, with 14 bases left in between. The germline CDR1 and CDR2 sequences are SGHVS and FQNEAQ. The CDR3 has 14 amino acids.

The chain employs TRBV6-5 and TRBJ2-7; 8 bases agree with TRBD2. The CDR3 totals 14 residues. Germline V lookup: CDR1 MNHEY, CDR2 SVGAGI. The junction had 4 bases not matched to a gene; V was cut back by 6 bases and J by 0 bases. CDR3 sequence: CASRLAGPSYEQYF. CDR3 DNA: TGTGCCAGCAGATTAGCGGGGCCCTCCTACGAGCAGTACTTC.